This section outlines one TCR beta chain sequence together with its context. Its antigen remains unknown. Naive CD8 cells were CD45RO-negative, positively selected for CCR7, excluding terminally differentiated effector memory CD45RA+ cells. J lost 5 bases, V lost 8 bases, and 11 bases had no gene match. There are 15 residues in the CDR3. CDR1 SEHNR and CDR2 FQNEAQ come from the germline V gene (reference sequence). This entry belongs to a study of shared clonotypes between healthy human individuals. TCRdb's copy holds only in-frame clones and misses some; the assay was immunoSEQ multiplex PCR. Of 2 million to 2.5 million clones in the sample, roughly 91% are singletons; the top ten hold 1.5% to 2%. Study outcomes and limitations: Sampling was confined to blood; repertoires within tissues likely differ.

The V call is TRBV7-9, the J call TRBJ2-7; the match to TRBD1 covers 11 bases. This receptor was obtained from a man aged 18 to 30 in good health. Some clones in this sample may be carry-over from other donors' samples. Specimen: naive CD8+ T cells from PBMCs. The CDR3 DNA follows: TGTGCCAGCCTTAAACCGGGACAGGGGGGTAACGAGCAGTACTTC. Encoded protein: CASLKPGQGGNEQYF. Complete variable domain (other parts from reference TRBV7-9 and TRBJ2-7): DTGVSQNPRHKITKRGQNVTFRCDPISEHNRLYWYRQTLGQGPEFLTYFQNEAQLEKSRLLSDRFSAERPKGSFSTLEIQRTEQGDSAMYLCASLKPGQGGNEQYFGPGTRLTVT.